This is a list of T cell receptor beta chains from one sample in a study of cytomegalovirus exposure and HLA in healthy donors. Repertoires were generated with immunoSEQ multiplex PCR, while TCRdb's copy carries only in-frame clones and drops some. Of hundreds of thousands of clones in the sample, 86% are singletons; the top ten hold around 0.8%. The specimen sequenced was PBMCs. These receptors all come from a woman aged 18-29 years in good health and CMV-seronegative. Both conserved end residues are trimmed from each CDR3. A D gene is named only where the DNA matches it firmly.

j_gene: TRBJ1-5; d_gene: NA; v_gene: TRBV15; len: 14; CDR3aa: ATSRDRNRGNQPQH
j_gene: TRBJ2-7; d_gene: TRBD1; v_gene: TRBV5-1; len: 12; CDR3aa: ASSLGTGMYEQY
j_gene: TRBJ2-7; d_gene: NA; v_gene: TRBV14; len: 11; CDR3aa: ASSYGRSYEQY
j_gene: TRBJ2-7; d_gene: TRBD1; v_gene: TRBV28; len: 12; CDR3aa: ASSLTRDRGKQY
j_gene: TRBJ1-1; d_gene: NA; v_gene: TRBV6-1; len: 12; CDR3aa: ASSEGGPSSEAF
j_gene: TRBJ1-1; d_gene: NA; v_gene: TRBV5-1; len: 12; CDR3aa: ASSFHRVDTEAF
j_gene: TRBJ2-7; d_gene: NA; v_gene: TRBV28; len: 11; CDR3aa: ASSEAGPHEQY
j_gene: TRBJ2-2; d_gene: TRBD1; v_gene: TRBV28; len: 13; CDR3aa: ASSDSGTGFLGLF
j_gene: TRBJ1-1; d_gene: TRBD1; v_gene: TRBV27; len: 12; CDR3aa: ATSQGGRNTEAF
j_gene: TRBJ2-7; d_gene: TRBD2; v_gene: TRBV7-2; len: 14; CDR3aa: ASSPPEREDYYEQY
j_gene: TRBJ2-5; d_gene: NA; v_gene: TRBV2; len: 11; CDR3aa: ASSERSRETQY
j_gene: TRBJ2-3; d_gene: TRBD2; v_gene: TRBV4-1; len: 18; CDR3aa: ASSQAQLAGGPSRTDTQY
j_gene: TRBJ2-1; d_gene: NA; v_gene: TRBV30; len: 10; CDR3aa: AWSSPSIEQF
j_gene: TRBJ2-3; d_gene: TRBD2; v_gene: TRBV30; len: 14; CDR3aa: AWSQLRTSDTDTQY
j_gene: TRBJ2-1; d_gene: NA; v_gene: TRBV6-5; len: 14; CDR3aa: ASSSDGSYSYNEQF
j_gene: TRBJ1-3; d_gene: NA; v_gene: TRBV28; len: 12; CDR3aa: ATSPLGRGNTIY
j_gene: TRBJ2-7; d_gene: NA; v_gene: TRBV5-5; len: 11; CDR3aa: ASSYGLAYEQY
j_gene: TRBJ2-1; d_gene: NA; v_gene: TRBV28; len: 17; CDR3aa: ASSSPGVAAPSSYNEQF
j_gene: TRBJ2-5; d_gene: TRBD2; v_gene: TRBV30; len: 14; CDR3aa: AWQPGTSGRRRTQY
j_gene: TRBJ1-1; d_gene: TRBD1; v_gene: TRBV30; len: 13; CDR3aa: AWSVHPTGEPEAF
j_gene: TRBJ1-2; d_gene: NA; v_gene: TRBV2; len: 10; CDR3aa: ASKISNYGYT
j_gene: TRBJ2-7; d_gene: TRBD1; v_gene: TRBV2; len: 11; CDR3aa: ASRDRQIYEQY
j_gene: TRBJ2-1; d_gene: NA; v_gene: TRBV20-1; len: 9; CDR3aa: SARADNEQF
j_gene: TRBJ2-3; d_gene: TRBD2; v_gene: TRBV28; len: 13; CDR3aa: ASSPRSGGTDTQY
j_gene: TRBJ1-2; d_gene: TRBD1; v_gene: TRBV27; len: 14; CDR3aa: ASSPLYRGRVYGYT
j_gene: TRBJ1-2; d_gene: TRBD1; v_gene: TRBV5-4; len: 13; CDR3aa: ASLGQGDRNYGYT
j_gene: TRBJ1-2; d_gene: NA; v_gene: TRBV28; len: 9; CDR3aa: ASSTKGGYT
j_gene: TRBJ2-7; d_gene: TRBD1; v_gene: TRBV14; len: 16; CDR3aa: ASSQEILKTGDFHEQY
j_gene: TRBJ2-5; d_gene: NA; v_gene: TRBV2; len: 6; CDR3aa: ASSRGN
j_gene: TRBJ2-3; d_gene: TRBD2; v_gene: TRBV7-3; len: 14; CDR3aa: ASSSGLADGIDTQY
j_gene: TRBJ2-4; d_gene: NA; v_gene: TRBV27; len: 12; CDR3aa: ASSFQTPSSIQY
j_gene: TRBJ1-1; d_gene: NA; v_gene: TRBV6-1; len: 12; CDR3aa: ASNNRQTNTEAF
j_gene: TRBJ2-7; d_gene: TRBD1; v_gene: TRBV9; len: 15; CDR3aa: ASSVGGTGAPSYEQY
j_gene: TRBJ1-6; d_gene: TRBD1; v_gene: TRBV15; len: 14; CDR3aa: ATSRDRPGGNSPLH
j_gene: TRBJ1-3; d_gene: TRBD1; v_gene: TRBV2; len: 14; CDR3aa: ASSENRGGSGNTIY
j_gene: TRBJ1-1; d_gene: TRBD1; v_gene: TRBV27; len: 13; CDR3aa: ASSTLTGELAEAF
j_gene: TRBJ1-6; d_gene: NA; v_gene: TRBV2; len: 12; CDR3aa: ASTSREVNSPLH
j_gene: TRBJ2-1; d_gene: NA; v_gene: TRBV4-1; len: 15; CDR3aa: ASSQVPGSAEYNEQF
j_gene: TRBJ1-2; d_gene: NA; v_gene: TRBV29-1; len: 12; CDR3aa: SVDRGEDNYGYT
j_gene: TRBJ1-6; d_gene: NA; v_gene: TRBV7-9; len: 12; CDR3aa: ASRKDSYNSPLH